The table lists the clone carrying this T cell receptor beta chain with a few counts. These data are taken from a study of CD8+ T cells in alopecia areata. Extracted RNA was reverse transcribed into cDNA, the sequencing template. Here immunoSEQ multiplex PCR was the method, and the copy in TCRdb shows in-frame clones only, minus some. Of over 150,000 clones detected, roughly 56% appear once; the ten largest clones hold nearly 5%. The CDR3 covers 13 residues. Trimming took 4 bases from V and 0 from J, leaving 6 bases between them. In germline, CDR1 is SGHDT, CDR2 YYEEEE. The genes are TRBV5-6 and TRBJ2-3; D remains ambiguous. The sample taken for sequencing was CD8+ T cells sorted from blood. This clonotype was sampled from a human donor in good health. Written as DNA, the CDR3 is TGTGCCAGCAGCGCCCCTAGCACAGATACGCAGTATTTT. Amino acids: CASSAPSTDTQYF.